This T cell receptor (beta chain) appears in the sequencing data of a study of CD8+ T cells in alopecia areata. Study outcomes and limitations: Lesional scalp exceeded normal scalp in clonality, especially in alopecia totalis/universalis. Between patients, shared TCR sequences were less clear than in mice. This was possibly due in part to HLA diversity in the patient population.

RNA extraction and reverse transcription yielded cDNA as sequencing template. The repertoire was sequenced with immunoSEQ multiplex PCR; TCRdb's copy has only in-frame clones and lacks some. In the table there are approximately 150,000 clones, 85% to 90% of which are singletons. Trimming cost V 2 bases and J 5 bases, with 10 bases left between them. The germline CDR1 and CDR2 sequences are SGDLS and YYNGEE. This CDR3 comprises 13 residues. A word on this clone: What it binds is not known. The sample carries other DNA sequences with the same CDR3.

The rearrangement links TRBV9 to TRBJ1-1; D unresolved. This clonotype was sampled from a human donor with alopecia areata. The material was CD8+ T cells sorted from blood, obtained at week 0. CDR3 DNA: TGTGCCAGCAGCGTGGAGGGTGGGACTGAAGCTTTCTTT. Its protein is CASSVEGGTEAFF. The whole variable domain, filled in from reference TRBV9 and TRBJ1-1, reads DSGVTQTPKHLITATGQRVTLRCSPRSGDLSVYWYQQSLDQGLQFLIQYYNGEERAKGNILERFSAQQFPDLHSELNLSSLELGDSALYFCASSVEGGTEAFFGQGTRLTVV.